A selection of T cell receptor beta chains follows, all from one sample in a study of blood T cell repertoires in COVID-19. The repertoire was sequenced with immunoSEQ multiplex PCR; TCRdb's copy has only in-frame clones and lacks some. Counted here are fewer than 110,000 clones, around 90% occurring once; the ten biggest clones make up around 3.8%. The sequencing input was peripheral blood. The receptors were gathered from an older woman with acute or convalescent COVID-19. CDR3s include the opening cysteine and the closing phenylalanine or tryptophan. The D gene is left open where the match is weak. The size of a clone is reported for some rows only, either as once, few or many, or as a class for expanded clones.

D | size | J | V | length | CDR3 | DNA
- | - | TRBJ1-5 | TRBV24-1 | 13 | CATSDLGAQPQHF | TGTGCCACCAGTGACCTAGGTGCTCAGCCCCAGCATTTT
- | - | TRBJ1-6 | TRBV5-1 | 16 | CASSLVGRGIGSPLHF | TGCGCCAGCAGCTTGGTAGGCCGAGGGATTGGGTCACCCCTCCACTTT
- | - | TRBJ2-2 | TRBV19 | 15 | CASTADGRLAGELFF | TGTGCCAGTACCGCCGATGGGAGACTAGCCGGGGAGCTGTTTTTT
TRBD1 | once | TRBJ1-4 | TRBV7-8 | 17 | CASSLLTGAATNEKLFF | TGTGCCAGCAGCTTACTAACAGGGGCTGCAACTAATGAAAAACTGTTTTTT
- | - | TRBJ1-2 | TRBV7-8 | 15 | CASSLRLRGSYGYTF | TGTGCCAGCAGCTTAAGGTTGCGGGGGAGCTATGGCTACACCTTC
TRBD1 | once | TRBJ1-6 | TRBV6-5 | 13 | CASRPPDRSGLHF | TGTGCCAGCAGACCCCCGGACAGGTCGGGCCTCCACTTT
TRBD2 | - | TRBJ2-1 | TRBV4-1 | 16 | CASSQSLAEAHNEQFF | TGCGCCAGCAGCCAAAGTCTAGCGGAGGCCCACAATGAGCAGTTCTTC
- | - | TRBJ2-1 | TRBV24-1 | 16 | CATSDLRRAGNNEQFF | TGTGCCACCAGTGATTTGAGGAGGGCGGGTAACAATGAGCAGTTCTTC
- | - | TRBJ1-5 | TRBV28 | 13 | CASAGLLNQPQHF | TGTGCCTCAGCGGGATTACTCAATCAGCCCCAGCATTTT
- | - | TRBJ1-2 | TRBV18 | 14 | CASSSKGAAAGYTF | TGTGCCAGCTCCTCAAAAGGGGCGGCTGCCGGCTACACCTTC
- | - | TRBJ2-7 | TRBV19 | 14 | CASRERGNSYEQYF | TGTGCCAGTAGGGAGAGGGGGAATAGCTACGAGCAGTACTTC
TRBD1 | few | TRBJ1-4 | TRBV6-2/TRBV6-3 | 21 | CASSYPRRTGTGDPGWEKLFF | TGTGCCAGCAGTTACCCTCGCAGGACCGGGACAGGGGACCCCGGATGGGAAAAACTGTTTTTT
- | few | TRBJ1-2 | TRBV3-1/TRBV3-2 | 12 | CASSQEFRVCTF | TGTGCCAGCAGCCAAGAGTTCAGGGTGTGCACCTTC
- | - | TRBJ2-1 | TRBV6-2/TRBV6-3 | 16 | CASGFKQGRSYNEQFF | TGTGCCAGCGGTTTTAAACAGGGCCGCTCCTACAATGAGCAGTTCTTC
- | - | TRBJ1-3 | TRBV21-1 | 15 | CASSKGNRAGNTIYF | TGTGCCAGCAGCAAAGGCAACAGGGCTGGAAACACCATATATTTT
TRBD1 | - | TRBJ1-1 | TRBV30 | 15 | CAWSANRGTLAEAFF | TGTGCCTGGAGTGCCAACAGGGGGACCTTGGCTGAAGCTTTCTTT
- | - | TRBJ2-7 | TRBV18 | 13 | CASSPIQSYEQYF | TGTGCCAGCTCACCAATACAGAGCTACGAGCAGTACTTC
- | few | TRBJ2-1 | TRBV28 | 15 | CASSSSGGAINEQFF | -
- | - | TRBJ2-3 | TRBV19 | 15 | CASSTRQTFTDTQYF | TGTGCCAGTAGTACCAGACAGACCTTCACAGATACGCAGTATTTT
- | few | TRBJ1-5 | TRBV5-1 | 14 | CASSTGQSNQPQHF | TGCGCCAGCAGCACTGGACAGTCCAATCAGCCCCAGCATTTT
- | - | TRBJ1-1 | TRBV28 | 16 | CASSLFGEPMNTEAFF | TGTGCCAGCAGTTTATTCGGGGAACCAATGAACACTGAAGCTTTCTTT
- | - | TRBJ1-1 | TRBV5-5 | 15 | CASSLFSGRVAEAFF | TGTGCCAGCAGCTTATTCTCGGGCAGGGTCGCTGAAGCTTTCTTT
TRBD1 | - | TRBJ1-1 | TRBV10-3 | 15 | CAITSGTGGDTEAFF | TGTGCCATCACATCCGGGACAGGGGGAGACACTGAAGCTTTCTTT
- | - | TRBJ1-2 | TRBV19 | 13 | CASSINREGGYTF | TGTGCCAGTAGTATAAACAGGGAAGGCGGCTACACCTTC
TRBD1 | - | TRBJ2-2 | TRBV3-1/TRBV3-2 | 14 | CASSRDRANGELFF | TGTGCCAGCAGCCGCGACAGGGCTAACGGGGAGCTGTTTTTT
TRBD1 | - | TRBJ2-3 | TRBV11-3 | 17 | CASSLYFPGQGTDTQYF | TGTGCCAGCAGCTTATACTTCCCGGGACAGGGGACAGATACGCAGTATTTT
TRBD2 | - | TRBJ2-1 | TRBV28 | 15 | CATHSGSGSYNEQFF | TGTGCCACCCATAGCGGGAGTGGTTCCTACAATGAGCAGTTCTTC
- | - | TRBJ2-5 | TRBV19 | 15 | CASSMAAGGPETQYF | TGTGCCAGTAGTATGGCAGCGGGTGGGCCAGAGACCCAGTACTTC
TRBD2 | - | TRBJ2-1 | TRBV5-1 | 15 | CASSTGGGNYNEQFF | TGCGCCAGCAGCACGGGCGGGGGGAACTACAATGAGCAGTTCTTC
- | once | TRBJ1-2 | TRBV28 | 12 | CASSFYLSGYTF | TGTGCCAGCAGTTTTTACTTAAGCGGCTACACCTTC
- | - | TRBJ1-5 | TRBV4-2 | 14 | CASSQVYSNQPQHF | TGTGCCAGCAGCCAAGTTTATAGCAATCAGCCCCAGCATTTT
- | - | TRBJ1-6 | TRBV19 | 14 | CASSIPGDNSPLHF | TGTGCCAGTAGTATACCCGGGGATAATTCACCCCTCCACTTT
- | - | TRBJ1-5 | TRBV19 | 15 | CASSRVQLANQPQHF | TGTGCCAGTAGTCGGGTACAACTAGCAAATCAGCCCCAGCATTTT
- | - | TRBJ1-2 | TRBV5-1 | 13 | CASSLEGVEGYTF | TGCGCCAGCAGCTTGGAAGGGGTAGAGGGCTACACCTTC
- | - | TRBJ2-5 | TRBV5-6 | 13 | CASRWGGQETQYF | TGTGCCAGCAGGTGGGGCGGCCAAGAGACCCAGTACTTC
- | few | TRBJ1-1 | TRBV24-1 | 13 | CATSDSENTEAFF | TGTGCCACCAGTGATTCAGAGAACACTGAAGCTTTCTTT
- | - | TRBJ1-5 | TRBV19 | 15 | CASSLTPRLHQPQHF | TGTGCCAGTAGTCTCACACCCAGGCTTCATCAGCCCCAGCATTTT
- | - | TRBJ2-1 | TRBV29-1 | 15 | CSVERRERGLNEQFF | TGCAGCGTTGAGAGAAGGGAAAGGGGCCTGAATGAGCAGTTCTTC
TRBD2 | - | TRBJ2-5 | TRBV2 | 14 | CASRASGDQETQYF | TGTGCCAGCAGGGCTAGCGGGGATCAAGAGACCCAGTACTTC
- | - | TRBJ1-6 | TRBV14 | 15 | CASSQVGRGDSPLHF | TGTGCCAGCAGCCAAGTGGGCAGGGGAGATTCACCCCTCCACTTT